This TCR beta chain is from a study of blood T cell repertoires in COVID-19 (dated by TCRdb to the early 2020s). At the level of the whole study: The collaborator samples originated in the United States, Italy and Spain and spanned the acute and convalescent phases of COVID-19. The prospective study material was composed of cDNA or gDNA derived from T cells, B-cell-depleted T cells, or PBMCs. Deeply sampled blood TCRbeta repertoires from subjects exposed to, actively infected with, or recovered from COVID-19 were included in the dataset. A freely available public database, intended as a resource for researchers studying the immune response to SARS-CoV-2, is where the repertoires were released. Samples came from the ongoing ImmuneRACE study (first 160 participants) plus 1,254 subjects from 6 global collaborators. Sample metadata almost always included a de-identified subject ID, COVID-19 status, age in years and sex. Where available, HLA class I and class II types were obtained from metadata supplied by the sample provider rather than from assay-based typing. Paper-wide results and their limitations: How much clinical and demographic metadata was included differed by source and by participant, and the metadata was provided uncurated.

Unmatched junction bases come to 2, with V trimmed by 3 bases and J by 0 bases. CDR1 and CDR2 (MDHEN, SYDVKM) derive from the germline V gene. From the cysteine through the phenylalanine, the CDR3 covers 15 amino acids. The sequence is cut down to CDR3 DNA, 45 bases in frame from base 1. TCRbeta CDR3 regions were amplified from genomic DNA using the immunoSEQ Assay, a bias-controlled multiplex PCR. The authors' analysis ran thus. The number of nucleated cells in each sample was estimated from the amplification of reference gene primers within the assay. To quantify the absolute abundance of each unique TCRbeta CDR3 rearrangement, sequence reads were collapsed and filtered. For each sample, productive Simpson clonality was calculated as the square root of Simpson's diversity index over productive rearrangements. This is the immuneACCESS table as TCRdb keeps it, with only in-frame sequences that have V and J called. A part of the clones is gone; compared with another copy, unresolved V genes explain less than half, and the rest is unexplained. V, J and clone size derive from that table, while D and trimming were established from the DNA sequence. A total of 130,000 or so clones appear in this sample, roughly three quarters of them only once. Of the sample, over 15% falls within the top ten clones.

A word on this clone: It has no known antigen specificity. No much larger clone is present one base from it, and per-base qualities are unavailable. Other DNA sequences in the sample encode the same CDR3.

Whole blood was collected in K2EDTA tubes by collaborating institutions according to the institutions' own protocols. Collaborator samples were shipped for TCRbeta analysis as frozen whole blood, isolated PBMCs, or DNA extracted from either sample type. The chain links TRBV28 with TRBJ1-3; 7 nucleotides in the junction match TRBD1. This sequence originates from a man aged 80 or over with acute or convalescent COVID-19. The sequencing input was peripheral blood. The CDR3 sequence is CASSFQGGSGNTIYF. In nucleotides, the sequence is TGTGCCAGCAGTTTCCAGGGGGGCTCTGGAAACACCATATATTTT.